Shown below are 10 T cell receptor beta chains from a single sample sequenced in a study of blood T cell repertoires in COVID-19. Clones were read by immunoSEQ multiplex PCR, and TCRdb kept only the in-frame ones, dropping some. The repertoire holds roughly 420,000 clones, with roughly 90% as singletons. Sequenced material: PBMCs or T cells enriched from blood (not recorded which). The receptor source for this set is a woman aged 25 to 39 with acute COVID-19.

The rearrangement joins TRBV4-3 to TRBJ1-6; possible D gene TRBD1, 5 bases. Trimming removed 1 base from V and 7 bases from J, with 14 bases in between. Germline assignment: CDR1 LGHNA and CDR2 YSLEER. This CDR3 comprises 16 residues. In DNA, the CDR3 is TGCGCCAGCAGCCAAGCCACAGGCGGACGGAATTCACCCCTCCACTTT. This sequence encodes CASSQATGGRNSPLHF.

V and J are TRBV2 and TRBJ2-2, with no clear D. The CDR3 consists of 13 residues. Germline values: CDR1 SNHLY, CDR2 FYNNEI. The V gene lost 7 bases and the J gene lost 5 bases, with 11 bases spanning the gap. The DNA for the CDR3 is TGTGCCAGCACCCAGAGGAAAACCGGGGAGCTGTTTTTT. It encodes CASTQRKTGELFF. Together with reference TRBV2 and TRBJ2-2, the CDR3 gives the full variable domain: EPEVTQTPSHQVTQMGQEVILRCVPISNHLYFYWYRQILGQKVEFLVSFYNNEISEKSEIFDDQFSVERPDGSNFTLKIRSTKLEDSAMYFCASTQRKTGELFFGEGSRLTVL.

The V call is TRBV5-4, the J call TRBJ2-6; the D gene is possibly TRBD2 (5 bases). Germline CDR1 SGHNT, CDR2 YYREEE (reference sequence). The germline V and J ends were trimmed by 5 bases and 0 bases, with 15 bases remaining between them. The CDR3 contains 17 residues. Written as DNA, the CDR3 is TGTGCCAGCAGTCCGGGATCTCTTCTCTCTGGGGCCAACGTCCTGACTTTC. This translates into CASSPGSLLSGANVLTF.

This clone was recorded once. CDR3 sequence reads: CASSLGGLQETQYF. DNA for the CDR3: TGTGCCAGCAGCTTGGGGGGACTCCAAGAGACCCAGTACTTC. The V call is TRBV5-5, the J call TRBJ2-5, with a possible D match to TRBD2 (6 bases). The CDR3 loop spans 14 amino acids. Trimming cost V 0 bases and J 1 base, with 7 bases left between them. The germline V gene has CDR1 SGHKS and CDR2 YYEKEE (reference sequence).

This chain joins TRBV6-2 or TRBV6-3 and TRBJ1-6; 9 bases match TRBD1. The CDR3 has 17 residues. CDR1 and CDR2 (germline): MNHEY, SVGEGT. The V gene end was trimmed by 3 bases and the J gene end by 7 bases; junction bases not matched to a gene: 10. The CDR3 DNA reads as TGTGCCAGCAGTTATAGGAAGGGGGACAGGGCCAATTCACCCCTCCACTTT. This sequence encodes CASSYRKGDRANSPLHF.

The CDR3 DNA reads as TGTGCCAGCACCTTCACAGGGAACTATGGCTACACCTTC. Amino acid sequence: CASTFTGNYGYTF. This chain joins TRBV12-3 or TRBV12-4 and TRBJ1-2, with a weak D call TRBD1 (6 bases). The CDR3 totals 13 residues. V dropped 7 bases and J dropped 2 bases, with 11 bases sitting between them.

This clone was seen only a few times. This chain's CDR3 is CASSFGDGNTIYF. The DNA of the CDR3 is TGTGCCAGCAGCTTCGGAGACGGAAACACCATATATTTT. V usage is TRBV9 and J usage is TRBJ1-3; no firm D call. This CDR3 comprises 13 residues. The V and J ends lost 4 bases and 4 bases respectively, with 9 bases between them. Germline values: CDR1 SGDLS, CDR2 YYNGEE.

Concerning this clone itself: The same CDR3 arises from other DNA sequences in this sample as well. The V call is TRBV3-1 (or the pseudogene TRBV3-2), the J call TRBJ2-7, with no clear D. The CDR3 sequence is 12 residues long. V was cut by 1 base and J by 4 bases, with 5 bases left in between. Germline V gene sequence: CDR1 LGHDT, CDR2 YNNKEL (reference sequence). CDR3 amino acids: CASSQVSYEQYF. The CDR3 DNA is TGTGCCAGCAGCCAAGTCTCTTACGAGCAGTACTTC.

The J gene is TRBJ2-2, the V gene TRBV19; 8 bases line up with TRBD1. The V and J ends lost 7 bases and 5 bases, in that order; junction bases with no gene match: 6. CDR3 size: 14 residues. The germline gives CDR1 LNHDA, CDR2 SQIVND (reference sequence). CDR3 sequence reads: CASTPGGGTGELFF. The CDR3 bases are TGTGCCAGTACCCCAGGGGGCGGGACCGGGGAGCTGTTTTTT.

CDR3 sequence (DNA): TGCGCCAGCAGCTCAATACGAGTGAGGATCCCACCCACTGAAGCTTTCTTT. This codes for CASSSIRVRIPPTEAFF. This chain uses TRBV5-1 with TRBJ1-1; no firm D call. Trimming took 3 bases from V and 4 from J, leaving 22 bases between them. The CDR3 loop spans 17 amino acids. CDR1 SGHRS and CDR2 YFSETQ come from the germline V gene.